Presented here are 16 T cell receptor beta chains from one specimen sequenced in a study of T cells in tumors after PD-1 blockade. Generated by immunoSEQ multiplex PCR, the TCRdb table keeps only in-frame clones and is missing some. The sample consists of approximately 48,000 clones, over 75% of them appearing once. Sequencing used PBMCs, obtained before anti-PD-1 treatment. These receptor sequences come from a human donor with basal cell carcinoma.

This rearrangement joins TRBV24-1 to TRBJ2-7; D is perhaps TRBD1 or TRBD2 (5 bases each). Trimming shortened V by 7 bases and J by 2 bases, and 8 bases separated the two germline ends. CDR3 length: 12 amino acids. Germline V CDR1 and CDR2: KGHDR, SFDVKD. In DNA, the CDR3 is TGTGCCACCAGCCGGGGCCCCTACGAGCAGTACTTC. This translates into CATSRGPYEQYF.

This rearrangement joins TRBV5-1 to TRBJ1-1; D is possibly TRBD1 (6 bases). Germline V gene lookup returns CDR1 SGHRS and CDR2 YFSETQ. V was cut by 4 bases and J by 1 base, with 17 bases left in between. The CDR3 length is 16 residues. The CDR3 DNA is TGCGCCAGCAGCCCAAGCACAGGGCCGGCGAACACTGAAGCTTTCTTT. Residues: CASSPSTGPANTEAFF. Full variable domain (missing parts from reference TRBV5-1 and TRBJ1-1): KAGVTQTPRYLIKTRGQQVTLSCSPISGHRSVSWYQQTPGQGLQFLFEYFSETQRNKGNFPGRFSGRQFSNSRSEMNVSTLELGDSALYLCASSPSTGPANTEAFFGQGTRLTVV.

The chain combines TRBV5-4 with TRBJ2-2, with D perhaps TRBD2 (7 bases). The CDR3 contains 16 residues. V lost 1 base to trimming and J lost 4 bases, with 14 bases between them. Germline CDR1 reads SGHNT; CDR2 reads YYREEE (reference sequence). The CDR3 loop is CASSLKGGSRTGELFF. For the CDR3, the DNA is TGTGCCAGCAGCTTGAAGGGGGGGTCGCGCACCGGGGAGCTGTTTTTT. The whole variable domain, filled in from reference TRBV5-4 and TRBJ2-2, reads ETGVTQSPTHLIKTRGQQVTLRCSSQSGHNTVSWYQQALGQGPQFIFQYYREEENGRGNFPPRFSGLQFPNYSSELNVNALELDDSALYLCASSLKGGSRTGELFFGEGSRLTVL.

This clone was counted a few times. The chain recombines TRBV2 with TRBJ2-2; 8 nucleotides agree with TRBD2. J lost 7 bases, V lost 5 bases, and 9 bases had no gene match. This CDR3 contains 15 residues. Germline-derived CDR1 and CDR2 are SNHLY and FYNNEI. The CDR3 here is CASSRRGLEIGELFF. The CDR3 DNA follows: TGTGCCAGCAGTAGGAGGGGACTAGAGATCGGGGAGCTGTTTTTT.

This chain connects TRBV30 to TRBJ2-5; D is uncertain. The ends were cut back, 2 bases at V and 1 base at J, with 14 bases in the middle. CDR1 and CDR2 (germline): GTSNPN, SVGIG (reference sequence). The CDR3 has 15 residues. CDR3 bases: TGTGCCTGGAGTTCCCAGGATAGTACCCAAGAGACCCAGTACTTC. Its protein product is CAWSSQDSTQETQYF.

CDR3 coding DNA: TGTGCCTGGAGTGTCCCCTTACTAGCGACGCAGTATTTT. This codes for CAWSVPLLATQYF. The rearrangement uses TRBV30 and TRBJ2-3; TRBD2 agrees at 7 bases. Germline CDR1 GTSNPN, CDR2 SVGIG (reference sequence). The CDR3 is made up of 13 amino acids. The V and J ends lost 0 bases and 9 bases, in that order; junction bases with no gene match: 6. Combining the CDR3 with reference TRBV30 and TRBJ2-3 gives the whole variable domain SQTIHQWPATLVQPVGSPLSLECTVEGTSNPNLYWYRQAAGRGLQLLFYSVGIGQISSEVPQNLSASRPQDRQFILSSKKLLLSDSGFYLCAWSVPLLATQYFGPGTRLTVL.

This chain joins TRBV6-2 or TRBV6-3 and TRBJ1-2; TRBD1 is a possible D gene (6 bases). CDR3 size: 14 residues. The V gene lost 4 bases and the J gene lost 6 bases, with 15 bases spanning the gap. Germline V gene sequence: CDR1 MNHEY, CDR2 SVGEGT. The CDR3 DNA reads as TGTGCCAGCAGTTCTCACAGGGATAGGGATGGCTACACCTTC. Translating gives CASSSHRDRDGYTF.

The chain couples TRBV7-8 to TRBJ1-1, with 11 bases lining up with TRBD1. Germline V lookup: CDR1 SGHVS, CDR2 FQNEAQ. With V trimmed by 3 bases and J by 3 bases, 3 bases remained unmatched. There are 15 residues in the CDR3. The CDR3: CASSFGQGAYTEAFF. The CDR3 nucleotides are TGTGCCAGCAGCTTCGGACAGGGGGCGTACACTGAAGCTTTCTTT.

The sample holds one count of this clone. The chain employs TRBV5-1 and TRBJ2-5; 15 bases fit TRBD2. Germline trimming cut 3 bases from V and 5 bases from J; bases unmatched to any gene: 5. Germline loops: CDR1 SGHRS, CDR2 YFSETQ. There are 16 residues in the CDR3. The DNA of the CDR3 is TGCGCCAGCAGCTCCGGACTAGCGGGGGGGCAGGAGACCCAGTACTTC. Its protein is CASSSGLAGGQETQYF.

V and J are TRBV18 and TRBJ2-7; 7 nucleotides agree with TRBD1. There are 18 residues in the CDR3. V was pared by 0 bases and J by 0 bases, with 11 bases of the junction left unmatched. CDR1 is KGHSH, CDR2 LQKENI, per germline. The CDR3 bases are TGTGCCAGCTCACCACCAATCTGGGAACAGGGGTACTCCTACGAGCAGTACTTC. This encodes CASSPPIWEQGYSYEQYF.

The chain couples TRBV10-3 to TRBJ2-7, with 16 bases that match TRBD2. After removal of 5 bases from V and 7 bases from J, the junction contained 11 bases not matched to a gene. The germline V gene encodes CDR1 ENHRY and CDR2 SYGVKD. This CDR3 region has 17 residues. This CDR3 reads CAISPPGLAGGFGEQYF. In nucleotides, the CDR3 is TGTGCCATCAGTCCCCCGGGACTAGCGGGGGGGTTCGGGGAGCAGTACTTC.

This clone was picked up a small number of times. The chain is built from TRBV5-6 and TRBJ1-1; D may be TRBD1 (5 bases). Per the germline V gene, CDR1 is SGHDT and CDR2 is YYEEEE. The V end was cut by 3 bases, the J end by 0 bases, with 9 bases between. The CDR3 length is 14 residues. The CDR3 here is CASSYRGLNTEAFF. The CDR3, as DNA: TGTGCCAGCAGCTATCGGGGCCTGAACACTGAAGCTTTCTTT.

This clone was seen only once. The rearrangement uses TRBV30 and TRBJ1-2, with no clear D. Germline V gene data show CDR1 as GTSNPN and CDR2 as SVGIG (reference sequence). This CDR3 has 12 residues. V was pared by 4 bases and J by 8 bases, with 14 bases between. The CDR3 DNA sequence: TGTGCCTGGACGAGTGCAGTAGGGGGCTACACCTTC. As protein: CAWTSAVGGYTF.

This chain's CDR3 is CASSESSGEQYF. CDR3 bases: TGCGCCAGCAGTGAGTCGAGTGGCGAGCAGTACTTC. The gene calls are TRBV10-1 and TRBJ2-7; the D is unclear. V was cut by 0 bases and J by 6 bases, with 6 bases left in between. The CDR3 consists of 12 residues. In germline, CDR1 is WNHNN, CDR2 SYGVQD (reference sequence).

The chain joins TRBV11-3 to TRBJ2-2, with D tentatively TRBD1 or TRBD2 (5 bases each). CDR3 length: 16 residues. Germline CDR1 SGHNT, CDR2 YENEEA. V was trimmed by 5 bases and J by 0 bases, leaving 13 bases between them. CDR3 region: CASSPIRGANTGELFF. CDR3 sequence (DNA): TGTGCCAGCAGCCCCATTCGGGGCGCGAACACCGGGGAGCTGTTTTTT.

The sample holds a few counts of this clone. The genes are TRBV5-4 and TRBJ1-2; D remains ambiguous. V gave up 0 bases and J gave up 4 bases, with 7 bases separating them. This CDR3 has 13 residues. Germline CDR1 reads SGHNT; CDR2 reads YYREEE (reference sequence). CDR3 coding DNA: TGTGCCAGCAGCTTGGCACAATTCTATGGCTACACCTTC. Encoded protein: CASSLAQFYGYTF. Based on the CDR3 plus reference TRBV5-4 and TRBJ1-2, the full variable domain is ETGVTQSPTHLIKTRGQQVTLRCSSQSGHNTVSWYQQALGQGPQFIFQYYREEENGRGNFPPRFSGLQFPNYSSELNVNALELDDSALYLCASSLAQFYGYTFGSGTRLTVV.